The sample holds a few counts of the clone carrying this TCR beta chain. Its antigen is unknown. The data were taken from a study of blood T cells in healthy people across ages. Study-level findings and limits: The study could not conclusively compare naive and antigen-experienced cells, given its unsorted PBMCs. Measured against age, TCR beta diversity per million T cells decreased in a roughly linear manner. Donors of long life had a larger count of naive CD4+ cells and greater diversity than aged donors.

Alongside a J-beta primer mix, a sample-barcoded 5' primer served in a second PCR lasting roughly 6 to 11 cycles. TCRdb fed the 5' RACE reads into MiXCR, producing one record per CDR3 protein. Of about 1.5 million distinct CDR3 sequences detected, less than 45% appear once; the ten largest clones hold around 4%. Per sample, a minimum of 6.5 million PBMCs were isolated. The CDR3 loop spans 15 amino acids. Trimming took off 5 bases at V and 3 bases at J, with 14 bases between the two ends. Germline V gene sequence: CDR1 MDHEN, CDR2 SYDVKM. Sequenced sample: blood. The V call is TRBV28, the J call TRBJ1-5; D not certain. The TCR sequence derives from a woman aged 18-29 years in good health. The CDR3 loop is CASSPTDGDNQPQHF. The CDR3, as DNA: TGTGCCAGCAGTCCCACAGACGGAGACAATCAGCCCCAGCATTTT. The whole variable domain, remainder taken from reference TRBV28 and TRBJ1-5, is DVKVTQSSRYLVKRTGEKVFLECVQDMDHENMFWYRQDPGLGLRLIYFSYDVKMKEKGDIPEGYSVSREKKERFSLILESASTNQTSMYLCASSPTDGDNQPQHFGDGTRLSIL.